This TCR beta chain was recorded in a study of shared T cell receptors in the human thymus. V was clipped by 7 bases and J by 4 bases, with 25 bases between them. CDR3 length equals 16 residues. Per the germline V gene, CDR1 is SQVTM and CDR2 is ANQGSEA. The method was immunoSEQ multiplex PCR; TCRdb's version includes in-frame clones alone and lacks a portion of them. Among 550,000 to 800,000 clones listed, around 85% were seen once. This same sample was also part of a study on human thymus T cells. As reported in that work: Surgeons resected thymus tissue during corrective heart surgery. There were highly overlapping thymic repertoires among unrelated individuals, as related research reported.

This TCR was recovered from a girl in the first two years of life with a congenital heart defect. This sequence joins TRBV29-1 and TRBJ1-2; a possible D gene is TRBD1 (6 bases). The sample was thymocytes. The CDR3 spells CSATTGWRIGGYGYTF. The CDR3 DNA follows: TGCAGCGCCACTACGGGATGGAGAATAGGGGGCTATGGCTACACCTTC.